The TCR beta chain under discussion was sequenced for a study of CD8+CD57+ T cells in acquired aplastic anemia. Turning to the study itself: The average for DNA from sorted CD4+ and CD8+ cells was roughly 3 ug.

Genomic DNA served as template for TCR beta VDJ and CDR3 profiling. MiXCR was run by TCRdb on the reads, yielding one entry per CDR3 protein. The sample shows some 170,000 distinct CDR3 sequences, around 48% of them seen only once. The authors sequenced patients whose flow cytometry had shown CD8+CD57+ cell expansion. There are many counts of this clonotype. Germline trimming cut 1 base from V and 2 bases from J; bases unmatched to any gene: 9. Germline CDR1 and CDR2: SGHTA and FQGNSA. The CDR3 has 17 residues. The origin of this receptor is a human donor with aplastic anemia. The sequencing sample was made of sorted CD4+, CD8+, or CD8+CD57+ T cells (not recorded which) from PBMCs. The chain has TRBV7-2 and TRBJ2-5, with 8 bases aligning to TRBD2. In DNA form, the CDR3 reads TGTGCCAGCAGCTTAGGGTCCGCGGGGGGAATACAAGAGACCCAGTACTTC. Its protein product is CASSLGSAGGIQETQYF.